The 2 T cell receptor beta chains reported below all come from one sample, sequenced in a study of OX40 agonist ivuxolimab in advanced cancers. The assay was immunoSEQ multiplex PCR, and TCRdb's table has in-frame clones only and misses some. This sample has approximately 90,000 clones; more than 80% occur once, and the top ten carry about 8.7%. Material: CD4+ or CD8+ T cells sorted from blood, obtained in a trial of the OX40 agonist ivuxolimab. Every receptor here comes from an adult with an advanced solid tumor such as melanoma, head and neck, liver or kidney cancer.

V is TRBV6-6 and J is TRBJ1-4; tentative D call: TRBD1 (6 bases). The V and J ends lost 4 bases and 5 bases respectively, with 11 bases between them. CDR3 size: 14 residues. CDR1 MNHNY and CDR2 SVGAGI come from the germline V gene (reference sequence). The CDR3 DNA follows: TGTGCCAGCAGTTGGGGGGCCGTCAATGAAAAACTGTTTTTT. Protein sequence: CASSWGAVNEKLFF.

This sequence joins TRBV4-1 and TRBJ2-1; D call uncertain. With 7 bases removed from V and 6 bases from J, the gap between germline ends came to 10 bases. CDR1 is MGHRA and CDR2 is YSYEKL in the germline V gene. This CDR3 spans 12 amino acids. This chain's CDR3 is CASNWPSNEQFF. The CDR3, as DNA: TGCGCCAGCAACTGGCCCAGCAATGAGCAGTTCTTC.